This is a list of T cell receptor beta chains from one sample in a study of T cells in Graves' hyperthyroidism and ophthalmopathy. TCRdb fed the multiplex PCR reads into MiXCR, producing one record per CDR3 protein. The sample has more than 650,000 distinct CDR3 sequences, 14% seen once; the top ten hold roughly 10%. Sequencing input: blood. These receptors came from a woman aged 18-30 years with Graves' hyperthyroidism. Each CDR3 is given with its conserved first and last residue. D genes are given only for firm matches. Part of the rows lack a size; the others show once, few, many or a class for expanded clones.

j_call v_call d_call clone_size cdr3_aa cdr3_nt
TRBJ2-3 TRBV2 . . CASRERLSGTSTDTQYF TGTGCCAGCAGGGAGCGCCTTAGCGGAACTAGCACAGATACGCAGTATTTT
TRBJ2-1 TRBV7-6 TRBD1 many CASSFGMTGSNEQFF TGTGCCAGCAGCTTTGGTATGACAGGGTCTAATGAGCAGTTCTTC
TRBJ1-5 TRBV27 TRBD1 many CASSPSLQGSNQPQHF TGTGCCAGCAGTCCGTCGCTACAGGGGAGCAATCAGCCCCAGCATTTT
TRBJ2-1 TRBV4-1 . many CASSQERGGSYNEQFF TGCGCCAGCAGCCAAGAACGCGGAGGCTCCTACAATGAGCAGTTCTTC
TRBJ1-6 TRBV28 . . CASGLEHGSPLHF TGTGCCAGCGGTCTCGAGCATGGTTCACCCCTCCACTTT
TRBJ2-1 TRBV18 TRBD2 few CASSDGTSAYNEQFF TGTGCCAGCTCAGACGGGACTAGCGCCTACAATGAGCAGTTCTTC
TRBJ2-2 TRBV5-1 . many CASSLAGSRTGELFF TGCGCCAGCAGCTTGGCCGGGTCGAGGACCGGGGAGCTGTTTTTT
TRBJ1-1 TRBV12-3/TRBV12-4 . many CASSLPPGYPEAFF TGTGCCAGCAGTTTACCCCCGGGATACCCTGAAGCTTTCTTT
TRBJ2-3 TRBV7-8 TRBD2 many CASSTRLAGNTDTQYF TGTGCCAGCAGCACCCGACTAGCGGGGAACACAGATACGCAGTATTTT
TRBJ1-5 TRBV28 . . CASSPQGIQPQHF TGTGCCAGCAGTCCCCAGGGGATTCAGCCCCAGCATTTT
TRBJ2-7 TRBV15 . . CATSGDSVGVYEQYF TGTGCCACCAGCGGTGACTCGGTGGGAGTCTACGAGCAGTACTTC
TRBJ1-1 TRBV6-9 . once CASSYSNPGGTEAFF TGTGCCAGCAGTTACTCGAACCCGGGCGGCACTGAAGCTTTCTTT
TRBJ1-1 TRBV6-6 . few CASSYTRGGTEAFF TGTGCCAGCAGTTACACCAGAGGGGGCACTGAAGCTTTCTTT
TRBJ1-1 TRBV30 . many CAWSVRQTNTEAFF TGTGCCTGGAGTGTACGACAGACGAACACTGAAGCTTTCTTT
TRBJ2-7 TRBV6-6 . few CASSYSRDSSYEQYF TGTGCCAGCAGTTACTCGCGGGACAGCTCCTACGAGCAGTACTTC
TRBJ2-1 TRBV7-9 TRBD2 many CASSPKVTSGSRNEQFF TGTGCCAGCAGCCCGAAGGTGACTAGCGGGAGTAGAAATGAGCAGTTCTTC
TRBJ1-4 TRBV7-2 . . CASSLDSGEWEKLFF TGTGCCAGCAGCTTGGATTCTGGGGAGTGGGAAAAACTGTTTTTT
TRBJ2-1 TRBV20-1 . many CSAKYTANNEQFF TGCAGTGCTAAATATACAGCTAACAATGAGCAGTTCTTC
TRBJ2-2 TRBV20-1 . many CSILSRTGELFF TGCAGTATATTGTCGCGGACCGGGGAGCTGTTTTTT
TRBJ2-1 TRBV15 TRBD2 few CATSRDAFRTSHNEQFF TGTGCCACCAGCAGAGATGCCTTTAGGACTAGTCACAATGAGCAGTTCTTC
TRBJ2-1 TRBV20-1 TRBD1 few CSATPGTGVSISSYNEQFF TGCAGTGCTACCCCCGGGACAGGGGTTTCGATCAGCTCCTACAATGAGCAGTTCTTC
TRBJ1-5 TRBV24-1 . few CATSDWDANQPQHF TGTGCCACCAGTGACTGGGACGCCAATCAGCCCCAGCATTTT
TRBJ2-2 TRBV27 . many CASRRGAGYTGELFF TGTGCCAGCAGACGAGGGGCGGGATACACCGGGGAGCTGTTTTTT
TRBJ1-4 TRBV6-1 TRBD1 . CASSAPGGEKLFF TGTGCCAGCAGTGCGCCAGGGGGAGAAAAACTGTTTTTT
TRBJ2-7 TRBV20-1 TRBD2 many CSARDLTSGIYEQYF TGCAGTGCTAGAGATCTTACTAGCGGGATCTACGAGCAGTACTTC
TRBJ2-2 TRBV3-1 TRBD2 few CASSRHETSGRLPGELFF TGTGCCAGCAGCCGCCACGAGACTAGCGGGAGGCTTCCCGGGGAGCTGTTTTTT
TRBJ2-3 TRBV3-1 TRBD2 many CASSQDHETSGRTDTQYF TGTGCCAGCAGCCAAGATCACGAGACTAGCGGGAGAACAGATACGCAGTATTTT
TRBJ1-2 TRBV28 TRBD1 many CASSLLDSGGSGYTF TGTGCCAGCAGTTTACTGGATTCAGGGGGGAGCGGCTACACCTTC
TRBJ2-1 TRBV28 . . CASSLNSYEQFF TGTGCCAGCAGTCTAAACTCCTACGAGCAGTTCTTC
TRBJ2-1 TRBV28 . many CASRLRGMIKNEQFF TGTGCCAGCAGGCTCAGGGGAATGATAAAGAATGAGCAGTTCTTC
TRBJ1-1 TRBV28 . many CASSSPVATEAFF TGTGCCAGCAGTTCCCCGGTAGCCACTGAAGCTTTCTTT
TRBJ2-1 TRBV24-1 . few CATRMGSEQFF TGTGCCACCAGGATGGGCAGTGAGCAGTTCTTC
TRBJ2-1 TRBV20-1 . many CSAFDPYNEQFF TGCAGTGCTTTTGACCCGTACAATGAGCAGTTCTTC
TRBJ1-5 TRBV29-1 . few CSIGTGNQPQHF TGCAGCATAGGGACGGGGAATCAGCCCCAGCATTTT
TRBJ2-5 TRBV9 . many CASSAGGGDGLTQYF TGTGCCAGCAGCGCCGGAGGAGGTGACGGATTGACCCAGTACTTC
TRBJ2-1 TRBV12-3/TRBV12-4 TRBD2 many CASTLAGRSYNEQFF TGTGCCAGCACCCTAGCGGGGAGGTCGTACAATGAGCAGTTCTTC
TRBJ1-3 TRBV6-1 TRBD1 . CASRGDRTLESATIYF TGTGCCAGCAGGGGGGACAGGACCCTGGAAAGCGCCACCATATATTTT
TRBJ2-1 TRBV5-1 . . CASSLRGGGEQFF TGCGCCAGCAGCTTGAGGGGGGGGGGTGAGCAGTTCTTC
TRBJ2-7 TRBV28 TRBD1 many CASRDRGEQYF TGTGCCAGCAGAGACAGGGGCGAGCAGTACTTC
TRBJ2-1 TRBV11-2 TRBD2 many CASSRLAGSYNEQFF TGTGCCAGCAGCCGACTAGCGGGATCCTACAATGAGCAGTTCTTC
TRBJ1-1 TRBV20-1 . few CSASFLQGTAFF TGCAGTGCTAGCTTCCTTCAGGGTACAGCTTTCTTT
TRBJ2-1 TRBV11-2 TRBD2 many CASSSRTSGLYNEQFF TGTGCCAGCAGCTCCCGGACTAGCGGGCTGTACAATGAGCAGTTCTTC
TRBJ2-1 TRBV7-8 TRBD2 . CASSPGWREGNEQFF TGTGCCAGCAGCCCAGGTTGGCGGGAGGGTAATGAGCAGTTCTTC
TRBJ1-1 TRBV6-2/TRBV6-3 . few CASSYARASTEAFF TGTGCCAGCAGTTACGCTAGGGCGAGCACTGAAGCTTTCTTT
TRBJ2-2 TRBV24-1 TRBD1 . CATSDPGTAAGELFF TGTGCCACCAGTGACCCCGGGACAGCCGCCGGGGAGCTGTTTTTT
TRBJ1-3 TRBV12-3/TRBV12-4 . . CASSEYPPDSSGNTIYF TGTGCCAGCAGTGAATACCCCCCGGACAGCTCTGGAAACACCATATATTTT
TRBJ2-2 TRBV10-1 TRBD1 few CASSEGTVRTGELFF TGCGCCAGCAGTGAGGGGACAGTGAGGACCGGGGAGCTGTTTTTT
TRBJ1-2 TRBV7-9 . many CASSPSQGGYGYTF TGTGCCAGCAGCCCGTCACAGGGTGGGTATGGCTACACCTTC
TRBJ2-5 TRBV2 TRBD1 many CASSAGTGAYQETQYF TGTGCCAGCAGCGCCGGGACAGGGGCGTACCAAGAGACCCAGTACTTC
TRBJ2-5 TRBV7-9 TRBD2 . CASSLASGRSETQYF TGTGCCAGCAGCTTAGCTAGCGGGAGGTCAGAGACCCAGTACTTC
TRBJ1-6 TRBV9 TRBD1 . CASSDRGGNSPLHF TGTGCCAGCAGCGACAGGGGAGGAAATTCACCCCTCCACTTT
TRBJ2-7 TRBV12-3/TRBV12-4 TRBD1 few CASSLVLGQGYEQYF TGTGCCAGCAGTTTAGTGCTGGGACAGGGCTACGAGCAGTACTTC
TRBJ2-7 TRBV19 TRBD2 . CASRVRTGGSYEQYF TGTGCCAGTAGGGTAAGGACGGGAGGCTCCTACGAGCAGTACTTC